A single sample is the source of the 21 T cell receptor beta chains below, sequenced in a study of cytomegalovirus exposure and HLA in healthy donors. PCR was performed using 60 Vbeta and 13 Jbeta primers. Method: immunoSEQ multiplex PCR; TCRdb's copy keeps in-frame clones and lacks some. The listing contains about 210,000 clones. Material for sequencing was PBMCs. These receptors originate from a woman in her twenties or thirties in good health and CMV-seropositive.

The chain has TRBV4-1 and TRBJ2-3; 7 bases map to TRBD2. The V and J ends lost 0 bases and 7 bases, in that order; junction bases with no gene match: 7. CDR1 is MGHRA and CDR2 is YSYEKL in the germline V gene. The CDR3 is 15 amino acids. In DNA form, the CDR3 reads TGCGCCAGCAGCCAAGAGGGAGGGATACAAAATACGCAGTATTTT. Protein: CASSQEGGIQNTQYF.

The chain joins TRBV2 to TRBJ2-3; tentatively, D is TRBD1 (7 bases). CDR1 and CDR2 (germline): SNHLY, FYNNEI. This CDR3 comprises 15 residues. V was trimmed by 5 bases and J by 1 base, leaving 13 bases between them. The CDR3 spells CASSPPRGGTDTQYF. The CDR3 nucleotides read TGTGCCAGCAGTCCCCCCAGGGGGGGCACAGATACGCAGTATTTT.

V gene TRBV5-1 combines with J gene TRBJ2-1, with D possibly matching TRBD2 (5 bases). This CDR3 comprises 15 residues. V was cut by 2 bases and J by 8 bases, with 17 bases left in between. CDR1 and CDR2 (germline): SGHRS, YFSETQ. The CDR3 nucleotides are TGCGCCAGCAGCTTTCAGTCGAGAGGGATAGATGAGCAGTTCTTC. It encodes CASSFQSRGIDEQFF.

This chain connects TRBV29-1 to TRBJ2-3; no reliable D call. The V gene's germline CDR1 is SQVTM and CDR2 ANQGSEA. This CDR3 region has 12 residues. V was pared by 1 base and J by 6 bases, with 8 bases between. For the CDR3, the DNA is TGCAGCGTTGAAGGGATGACTGATACGCAGTATTTT. Encoded protein: CSVEGMTDTQYF.

The chain links TRBV9 to TRBJ2-3; 8 nucleotides align to TRBD2. The CDR3 covers 16 residues. In germline, CDR1 is SGDLS, CDR2 YYNGEE. V shed 4 bases and J 6 bases; nucleotides not matched to a gene: 13. CDR3 DNA: TGTGCCAGCAGCCCCTCAGGCGGGAGGATCCTGGATACGCAGTATTTT. It encodes CASSPSGGRILDTQYF.

The rearrangement uses TRBV29-1 and TRBJ1-1; perhaps TRBD1 as D (5 bases). The CDR3 extends over 11 amino acids. Per the germline V gene, CDR1 is SQVTM and CDR2 is ANQGSEA. The V end lost 7 bases, the J end lost 3 bases, and 9 bases lay between the germline ends. The CDR3, as DNA: TGCAGCGCTGAGGGGCACACTGAAGCTTTCTTT. Translation: CSAEGHTEAFF.

This chain uses TRBV19 with TRBJ2-7; D might be TRBD1 (5 bases). The CDR3 runs 14 residues. Germline values: CDR1 LNHDA, CDR2 SQIVND (reference sequence). Trimming left V 2 bases short and J 3 bases short, with 11 bases between. The CDR3 protein is CASSIMGPGYEQYF. The CDR3 bases are TGTGCCAGTAGTATAATGGGGCCGGGCTACGAGCAGTACTTC.

V gene TRBV5-1 combines with J gene TRBJ2-7; 7 bases are a match to TRBD2. CDR3 length equals 15 residues. From germline, CDR1 is SGHRS and CDR2 YFSETQ. V shed 1 base, J shed 3 bases, and the junction held 7 bases outside the gene matches. The CDR3 protein is CASSLRPGGVYEQYF. CDR3 DNA: TGCGCCAGCAGCTTGCGCCCGGGGGGAGTCTACGAGCAGTACTTC. The entire variable domain, with the rest obtained from reference TRBV5-1 and TRBJ2-7, is as follows: KAGVTQTPRYLIKTRGQQVTLSCSPISGHRSVSWYQQTPGQGLQFLFEYFSETQRNKGNFPGRFSGRQFSNSRSEMNVSTLELGDSALYLCASSLRPGGVYEQYFGPGTRLTVT.

V gene TRBV5-1 combines with J gene TRBJ2-2; 7 nucleotides align to TRBD1. The germline CDR1 and CDR2 sequences are SGHRS and YFSETQ. V lost 3 bases, J lost 6 bases, and 5 bases stayed unmatched. This CDR3 comprises 14 residues. Written as DNA, the CDR3 is TGCGCCAGCAGCTCACAGGGGACGGCCGGGGAGCTGTTTTTT. Its translation is CASSSQGTAGELFF. Full variable domain (rest looked up from reference TRBV5-1 and TRBJ2-2): KAGVTQTPRYLIKTRGQQVTLSCSPISGHRSVSWYQQTPGQGLQFLFEYFSETQRNKGNFPGRFSGRQFSNSRSEMNVSTLELGDSALYLCASSSQGTAGELFFGEGSRLTVL.

The rearrangement uses TRBV7-9 and TRBJ2-1; the match to TRBD2 covers 8 bases. Germline V CDR1 and CDR2: SEHNR, FQNEAQ (reference sequence). With V trimmed by 6 bases and J by 4 bases, 14 bases remained unmatched. The CDR3 is made up of 17 amino acids. The CDR3 loop is CASSPGGEEPMYNEQFF. The CDR3 region has the DNA TGTGCCAGCAGTCCCGGGGGGGAGGAGCCGATGTACAATGAGCAGTTCTTC.

The CDR3 loop reads CASSPTPGQSDTF. DNA for the CDR3: TGTGCCAGCAGCCCTACTCCGGGACAGTCCGACACCTTC. V is TRBV6-5 and J is TRBJ1-2, with 7 positions matching TRBD1. The CDR3 is 13 amino acids. CDR1 and CDR2 from the germline V gene are MNHEY and SVGAGI. V shed 6 bases, J shed 12 bases, and the junction held 13 bases outside the gene matches.

The chain carries TRBV14 and TRBJ2-3; 13 nucleotides agree with TRBD2. Germline V gives CDR1 SGHDN, CDR2 FVKESK. The CDR3 runs to 17 residues. J was trimmed by 4 bases and V by 0 bases; bases with no gene match: 4. In nucleotides, the CDR3 is TGTGCCAGCAGCCAAGATGGACTAGCGGGGGAGGCAGATACGCAGTATTTT. As protein: CASSQDGLAGEADTQYF. The full variable domain, its missing parts supplied by reference TRBV14 and TRBJ2-3, is EAGVTQFPSHSVIEKGQTVTLRCDPISGHDNLYWYRRVMGKEIKFLLHFVKESKQDESGMPNNRFLAERTGGTYSTLKVQPAELEDSGVYFCASSQDGLAGEADTQYFGPGTRLTVL.

This chain joins TRBV28 and TRBJ2-7, with TRBD2 identical over 11 bases. The CDR3 consists of 14 residues. V shed 5 bases, J shed 5 bases, and the junction held 5 bases outside the gene matches. In germline, CDR1 is MDHEN, CDR2 SYDVKM. CDR3 sequence reads: CASSAGGLADEQYF. The CDR3 DNA is TGTGCCAGCAGTGCAGGGGGACTAGCGGACGAGCAGTACTTC.

This chain joins TRBV27 and TRBJ2-7; perhaps TRBD2 as D (6 bases). Germline CDR1 reads MNHEY; CDR2 reads SMNVEV (reference sequence). With 8 bases removed from V and 3 bases from J, the gap between germline ends came to 20 bases. This CDR3 spans 15 amino acids. CDR3 sequence reads: CASREGLGGYYEQYF. The CDR3 nucleotides read TGTGCCAGCCGTGAGGGCCTGGGGGGTTACTACGAGCAGTACTTC.

The chain combines TRBV6-1 with TRBJ2-5, with 7 positions matching TRBD1. The V gene's germline CDR1 is MNHNS and CDR2 SASEGT. V was clipped by 7 bases and J by 5 bases; unmatched bases: 7. This CDR3 region has 13 residues. The CDR3 protein is CASTLTGLETQYF. In nucleotides, the CDR3 is TGTGCCAGCACCTTGACAGGGCTGGAGACCCAGTACTTC.

The chain recombines TRBV30 with TRBJ2-2, with a possible D match to TRBD2 (5 bases). V was cut by 2 bases and J by 10 bases, with 11 bases left in between. The length of the CDR3 is 12 residues. Per germline, CDR1 GTSNPN and CDR2 SVGIG (reference sequence). CDR3 loop: CAWSTGFAELFF. The DNA of the CDR3 is TGTGCCTGGAGTACGGGATTCGCGGAGCTGTTTTTT.

The chain is built from TRBV28 and TRBJ2-3, with TRBD2 identical over 13 bases. Germline CDR1 MDHEN, CDR2 SYDVKM. The CDR3 contains 22 residues. V trimming: 4 bases; J trimming: 5 bases; junction bases outside the gene matches: 24. The CDR3 spells CASSSPRRVLAGGPGLKDTQYF. CDR3 in DNA: TGTGCCAGCAGTTCCCCCCGTCGGGTACTAGCGGGAGGGCCGGGGTTGAAAGATACGCAGTATTTT.

The chain is built from TRBV18 and TRBJ2-2, with D possibly TRBD1 on 5 matching bases. Trimming left V 8 bases short and J 0 bases short, with 13 bases between. Germline V gene sequence: CDR1 KGHSH, CDR2 LQKENI. The length of the CDR3 is 15 residues. The CDR3 is CASEPGQTNTGELFF. In DNA, the CDR3 is TGTGCCAGCGAACCAGGGCAGACGAACACCGGGGAGCTGTTTTTT.

The chain combines TRBV10-3 with TRBJ2-1; tentatively, D is TRBD2 (6 bases). The germline V and J ends were trimmed by 10 bases and 3 bases, with 19 bases remaining between them. CDR1 ENHRY and CDR2 SYGVKD come from the germline V gene. CDR3 length: 15 residues. CDR3 sequence (DNA): TGTGCCACCGGCCCCGGGACTCTGAACTACAATGAGCAGTTCTTC. Its protein product is CATGPGTLNYNEQFF.

The rearrangement uses TRBV11-2 and TRBJ2-7; D possibly corresponds to TRBD1 (6 bases). The CDR3 runs 14 residues. Germline V gene sequence: CDR1 SGHAT, CDR2 FQNNGV. V was shortened by 1 base and J by 5 bases, with 12 bases between the two germline ends. For the CDR3, the DNA is TGTGCCAGCAGCTTAGCCCCAGGGGTCCACGAGCAGTACTTC. This encodes CASSLAPGVHEQYF.

The rearrangement uses TRBV2 and TRBJ1-2, with D unresolved. Trimming stripped 5 bases from V and 2 bases from J, with 6 bases between. The CDR3 has 12 residues. Germline V lookup: CDR1 SNHLY, CDR2 FYNNEI. The CDR3 spells CASSTENYGYTF. In DNA form, the CDR3 reads TGTGCCAGCAGTACAGAAAACTATGGCTACACCTTC.